One sample yielded the 3 T cell receptor beta chains listed below, sequenced in a study of blood T cells in healthy people across ages (dated by TCRdb to the mid-2010s). The library was obtained by 5' RACE. Sequencing relied on an Illumina HiSeq 2500. The second PCR ran for roughly 7 to 11 cycles and used a J-beta primer mix along with a sample-barcoded 5' primer. TCRdb trimmed public reads at Q25 via fastp, called clones via MiXCR and kept in-frame beta chains. Here each entry gathers all rows of one CDR3 protein and keeps the most common genes and DNA. This sample comprises 650,000 to 1,000,000 distinct CDR3 sequences, around 36% of them detected only once. The ten largest clonotypes hold around 13% of the sample. Sequenced sample: blood. The receptor set was obtained from a man aged 18-30 years in good health.

V gene TRBV7-2 combines with J gene TRBJ1-1; D is undetermined. The V gene lost 5 bases and the J gene lost 1 base, with 11 bases spanning the gap. CDR1 and CDR2 from the germline V gene are SGHTA and FQGNSA. The CDR3 contains 14 residues. DNA of the CDR3: TGTGCCAGCAGCCCCGGGCCTCAGAACACTGAAGCTTTCTTT. Translated: CASSPGPQNTEAFF.

The J gene is TRBJ2-3, the V gene TRBV7-2, with 10 bases lining up with TRBD2. The J segment lost 3 bases and the V segment lost 2 bases, leaving 11 bases of the junction unmatched. Germline values: CDR1 SGHTA, CDR2 FQGNSA. This CDR3 has 18 residues. CDR3 residues: CASSLFASGGTGTDTQYF. CDR3 sequence (DNA): TGTGCCAGCAGCTTATTTGCTAGCGGGGGTACGGGGACAGATACGCAGTATTTT.

As for this clonotype: Just one base apart from a much larger clone, this may be a read error. The CDR3 DNA follows: TGCAGTGCTAGAGATGAGGCAGCTTATAACAATCAGCCCCAGCATTTT. It yields the protein CSARDEAAYNNQPQHF. The chain links TRBV20-1 to TRBJ1-5; no firm D call. CDR1 and CDR2 from the germline V gene are DFQATT and SNEGSKA (reference sequence). The CDR3 has 16 amino acids. The germline V and J ends were trimmed by 0 bases and 3 bases, with 15 bases remaining between them.